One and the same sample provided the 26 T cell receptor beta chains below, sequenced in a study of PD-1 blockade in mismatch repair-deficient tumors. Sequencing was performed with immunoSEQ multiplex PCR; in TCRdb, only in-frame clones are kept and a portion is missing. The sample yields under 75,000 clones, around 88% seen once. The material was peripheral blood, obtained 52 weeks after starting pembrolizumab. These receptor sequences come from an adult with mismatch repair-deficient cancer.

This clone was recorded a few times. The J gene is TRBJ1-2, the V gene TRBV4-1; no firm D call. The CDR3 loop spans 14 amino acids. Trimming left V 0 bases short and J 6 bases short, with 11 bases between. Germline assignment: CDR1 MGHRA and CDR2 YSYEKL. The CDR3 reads CASSQEPDLNGYTF. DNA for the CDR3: TGCGCCAGCAGCCAAGAGCCCGATCTCAATGGCTACACCTTC.

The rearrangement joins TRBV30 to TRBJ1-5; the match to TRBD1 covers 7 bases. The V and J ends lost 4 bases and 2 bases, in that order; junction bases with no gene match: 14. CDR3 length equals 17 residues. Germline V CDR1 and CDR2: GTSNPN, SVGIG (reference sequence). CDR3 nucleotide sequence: TGTGCCTGGAATCAACCAAACCAGACAGGGTGCAATCAGCCCCAGCATTTT. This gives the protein CAWNQPNQTGCNQPQHF.

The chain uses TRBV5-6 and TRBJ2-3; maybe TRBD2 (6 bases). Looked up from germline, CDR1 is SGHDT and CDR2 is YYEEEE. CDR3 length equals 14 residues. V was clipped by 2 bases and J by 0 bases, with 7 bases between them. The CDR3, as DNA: TGTGCCAGCAGCTTCGGGGGAAGCACAGATACGCAGTATTTT. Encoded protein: CASSFGGSTDTQYF.

CDR3 loop: CASSYLPAGRDGYTF. Here the CDR3 DNA reads TGTGCCAGCAGTTACCTTCCGGCAGGGCGGGATGGCTACACCTTC. The chain is built from TRBV6-6 and TRBJ1-2; D perhaps matches TRBD1 (5 bases). From germline, CDR1 is MNHNY and CDR2 SVGAGI (reference sequence). Trimming removed 2 bases at V and 6 bases at J, with 16 bases between. The CDR3 loop spans 15 amino acids.

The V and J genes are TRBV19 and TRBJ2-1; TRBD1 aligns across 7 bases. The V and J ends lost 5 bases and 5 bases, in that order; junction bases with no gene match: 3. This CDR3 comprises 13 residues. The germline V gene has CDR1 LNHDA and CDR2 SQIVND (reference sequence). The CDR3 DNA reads TGTGCCAGTAGTGACAGGGTGCACAATGAGCAGTTCTTC. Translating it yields CASSDRVHNEQFF.

The CDR3 nucleotides are TGTGCCAGCAGTGAACCCCCAAGACAGAGGTCCCAAGAGACCCAGTACTTC. This gives the protein CASSEPPRQRSQETQYF. The genes are TRBV2 and TRBJ2-5; D may be TRBD1 (5 bases). Germline V gene sequence: CDR1 SNHLY, CDR2 FYNNEI. CDR3 length: 17 amino acids. Between the trimmed V and J ends, which lost 2 bases and 1 base, there was a span of 17 bases.

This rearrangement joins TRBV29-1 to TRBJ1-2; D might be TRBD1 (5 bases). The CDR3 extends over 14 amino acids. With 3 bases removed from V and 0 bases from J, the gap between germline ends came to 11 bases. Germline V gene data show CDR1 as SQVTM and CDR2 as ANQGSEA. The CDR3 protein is CSVDRGSTNYGYTF. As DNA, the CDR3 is TGCAGCGTTGATCGGGGCAGCACTAACTATGGCTACACCTTC.

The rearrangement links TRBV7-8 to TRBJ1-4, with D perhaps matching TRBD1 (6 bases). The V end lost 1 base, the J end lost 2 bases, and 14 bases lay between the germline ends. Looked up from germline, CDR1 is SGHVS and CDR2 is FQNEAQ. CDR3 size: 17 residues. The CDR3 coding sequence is TGTGCCAGCAGCTTAGGGAGGAGGGGGAGCACTAATGAAAAACTGTTTTTT. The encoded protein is CASSLGRRGSTNEKLFF.

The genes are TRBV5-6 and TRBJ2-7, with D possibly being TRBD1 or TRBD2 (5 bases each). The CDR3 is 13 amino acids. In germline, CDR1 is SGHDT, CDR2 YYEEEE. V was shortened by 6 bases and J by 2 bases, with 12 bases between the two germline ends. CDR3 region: CASTVGTPYEQYF. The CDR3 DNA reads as TGTGCCAGCACCGTGGGGACCCCCTACGAGCAGTACTTC.

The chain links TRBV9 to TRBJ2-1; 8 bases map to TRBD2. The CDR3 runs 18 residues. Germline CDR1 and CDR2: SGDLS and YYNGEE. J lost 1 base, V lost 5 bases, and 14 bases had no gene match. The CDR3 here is CASSSPKSREGSYNEQFF. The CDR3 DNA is TGTGCCAGCAGTTCCCCAAAGAGTCGGGAGGGATCCTACAATGAGCAGTTCTTC.

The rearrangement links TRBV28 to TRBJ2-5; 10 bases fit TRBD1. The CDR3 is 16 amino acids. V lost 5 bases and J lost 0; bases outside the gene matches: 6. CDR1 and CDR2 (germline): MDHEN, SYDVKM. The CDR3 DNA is TGTGCCAGCAGTAGGGACAGGGGATATTACCAAGAGACCCAGTACTTC. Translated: CASSRDRGYYQETQYF.

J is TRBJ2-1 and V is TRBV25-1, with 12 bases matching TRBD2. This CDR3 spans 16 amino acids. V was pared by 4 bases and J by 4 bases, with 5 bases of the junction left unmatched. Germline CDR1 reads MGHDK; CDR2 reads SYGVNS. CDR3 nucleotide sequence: TGTGCCAGCAGTGGAAGACTAGCGGGGGCATACAATGAGCAGTTCTTC. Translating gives CASSGRLAGAYNEQFF.

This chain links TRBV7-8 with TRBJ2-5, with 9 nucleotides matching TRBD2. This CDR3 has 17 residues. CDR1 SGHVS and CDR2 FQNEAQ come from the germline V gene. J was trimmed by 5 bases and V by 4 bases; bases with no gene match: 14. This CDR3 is CASSSQVGSGRSETQYF. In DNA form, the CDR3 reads TGTGCCAGCAGCTCCCAAGTCGGCAGCGGGAGGTCTGAGACCCAGTACTTC.

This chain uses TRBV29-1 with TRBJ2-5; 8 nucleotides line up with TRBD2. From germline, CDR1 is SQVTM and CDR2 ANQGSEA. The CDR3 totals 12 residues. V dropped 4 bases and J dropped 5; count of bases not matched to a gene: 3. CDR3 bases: TGCAGCGTTGGAGCGGGGGAGGAGACCCAGTACTTC. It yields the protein CSVGAGEETQYF.

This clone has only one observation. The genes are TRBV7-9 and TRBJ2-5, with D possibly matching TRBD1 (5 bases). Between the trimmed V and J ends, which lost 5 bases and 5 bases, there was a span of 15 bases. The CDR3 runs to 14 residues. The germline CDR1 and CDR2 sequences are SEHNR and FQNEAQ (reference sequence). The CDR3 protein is CASSPDTLRETQYF. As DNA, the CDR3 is TGTGCCAGCAGCCCGGACACCCTTAGGGAGACCCAGTACTTC.

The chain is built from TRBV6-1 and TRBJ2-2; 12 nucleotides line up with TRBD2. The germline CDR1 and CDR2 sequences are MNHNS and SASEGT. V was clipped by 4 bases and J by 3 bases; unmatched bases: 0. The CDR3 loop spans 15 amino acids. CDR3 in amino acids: CASSGLAGDTGELFF. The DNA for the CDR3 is TGTGCCAGCAGTGGACTAGCGGGAGACACCGGGGAGCTGTTTTTT.

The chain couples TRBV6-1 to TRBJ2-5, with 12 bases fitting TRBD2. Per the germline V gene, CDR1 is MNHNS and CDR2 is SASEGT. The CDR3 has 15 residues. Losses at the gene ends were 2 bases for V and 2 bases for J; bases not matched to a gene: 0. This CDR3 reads CASSELAGGQETQYF. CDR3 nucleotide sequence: TGTGCCAGCAGTGAACTAGCGGGAGGGCAAGAGACCCAGTACTTC.

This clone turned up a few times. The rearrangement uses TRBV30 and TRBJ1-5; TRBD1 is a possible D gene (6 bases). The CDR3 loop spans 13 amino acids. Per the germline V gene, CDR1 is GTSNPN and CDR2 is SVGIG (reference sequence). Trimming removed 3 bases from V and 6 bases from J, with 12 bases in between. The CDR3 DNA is TGTGCCTGGAGCGGCAGGGGTACTCAGCCCCAGCATTTT. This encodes CAWSGRGTQPQHF.

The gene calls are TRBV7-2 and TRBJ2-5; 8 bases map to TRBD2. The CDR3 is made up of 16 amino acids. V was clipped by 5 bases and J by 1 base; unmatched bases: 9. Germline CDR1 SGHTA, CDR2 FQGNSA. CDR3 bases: TGTGCCAGCAGCCTAAGATCACTAGCGGTCCAAGAGACCCAGTACTTC. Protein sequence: CASSLRSLAVQETQYF.

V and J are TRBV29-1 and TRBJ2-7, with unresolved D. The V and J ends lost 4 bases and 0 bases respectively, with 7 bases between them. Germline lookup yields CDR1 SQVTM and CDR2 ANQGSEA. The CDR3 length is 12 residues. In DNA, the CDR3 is TGCAGCGTTGCTCTGAGCTCCTACGAGCAGTACTTC. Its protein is CSVALSSYEQYF.

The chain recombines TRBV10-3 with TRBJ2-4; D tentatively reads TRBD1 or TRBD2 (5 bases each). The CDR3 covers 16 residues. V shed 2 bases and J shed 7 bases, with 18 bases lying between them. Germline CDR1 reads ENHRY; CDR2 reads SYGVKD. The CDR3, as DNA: TGTGCCATCAGTGAGACCTCGGAGGCCGAGGGGAACATTCAGTACTTC. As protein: CAISETSEAEGNIQYF.

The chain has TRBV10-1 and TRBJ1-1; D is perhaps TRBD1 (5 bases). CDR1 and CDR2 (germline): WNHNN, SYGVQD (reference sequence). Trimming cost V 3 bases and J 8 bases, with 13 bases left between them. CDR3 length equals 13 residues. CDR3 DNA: TGCGCCAGCAGTGATAGAGGGGCCGCCGAAGCTTTCTTT. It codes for CASSDRGAAEAFF.

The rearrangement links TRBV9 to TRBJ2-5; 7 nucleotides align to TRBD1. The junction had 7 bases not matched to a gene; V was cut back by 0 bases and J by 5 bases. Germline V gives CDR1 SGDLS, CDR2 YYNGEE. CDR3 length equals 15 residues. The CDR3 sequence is CASSVGQGSWETQYF. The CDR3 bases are TGTGCCAGCAGCGTAGGACAGGGATCGTGGGAGACCCAGTACTTC.

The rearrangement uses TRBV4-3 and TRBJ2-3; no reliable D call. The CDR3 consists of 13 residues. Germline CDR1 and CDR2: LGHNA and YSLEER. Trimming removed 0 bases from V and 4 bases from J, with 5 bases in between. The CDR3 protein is CASSQDPSDTQYF. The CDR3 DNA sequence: TGCGCCAGCAGCCAAGACCCCTCAGATACGCAGTATTTT.

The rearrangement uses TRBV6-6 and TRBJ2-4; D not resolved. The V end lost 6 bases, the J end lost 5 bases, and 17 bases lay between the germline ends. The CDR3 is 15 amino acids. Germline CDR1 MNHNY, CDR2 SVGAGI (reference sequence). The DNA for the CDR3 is TGTGCCAGCAGCTTAAGGTTGGAGTGGGAAAACATTCAGTACTTC. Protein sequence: CASSLRLEWENIQYF.

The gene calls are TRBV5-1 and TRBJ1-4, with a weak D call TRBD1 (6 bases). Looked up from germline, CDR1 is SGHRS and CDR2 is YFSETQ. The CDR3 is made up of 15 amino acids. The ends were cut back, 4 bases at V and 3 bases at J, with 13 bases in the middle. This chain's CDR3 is CASSEGTQANEKLFF. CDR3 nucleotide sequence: TGCGCCAGCAGCGAGGGGACACAAGCTAATGAAAAACTGTTTTTT. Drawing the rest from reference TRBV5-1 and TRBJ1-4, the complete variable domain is KAGVTQTPRYLIKTRGQQVTLSCSPISGHRSVSWYQQTPGQGLQFLFEYFSETQRNKGNFPGRFSGRQFSNSRSEMNVSTLELGDSALYLCASSEGTQANEKLFFGSGTQLSVL.